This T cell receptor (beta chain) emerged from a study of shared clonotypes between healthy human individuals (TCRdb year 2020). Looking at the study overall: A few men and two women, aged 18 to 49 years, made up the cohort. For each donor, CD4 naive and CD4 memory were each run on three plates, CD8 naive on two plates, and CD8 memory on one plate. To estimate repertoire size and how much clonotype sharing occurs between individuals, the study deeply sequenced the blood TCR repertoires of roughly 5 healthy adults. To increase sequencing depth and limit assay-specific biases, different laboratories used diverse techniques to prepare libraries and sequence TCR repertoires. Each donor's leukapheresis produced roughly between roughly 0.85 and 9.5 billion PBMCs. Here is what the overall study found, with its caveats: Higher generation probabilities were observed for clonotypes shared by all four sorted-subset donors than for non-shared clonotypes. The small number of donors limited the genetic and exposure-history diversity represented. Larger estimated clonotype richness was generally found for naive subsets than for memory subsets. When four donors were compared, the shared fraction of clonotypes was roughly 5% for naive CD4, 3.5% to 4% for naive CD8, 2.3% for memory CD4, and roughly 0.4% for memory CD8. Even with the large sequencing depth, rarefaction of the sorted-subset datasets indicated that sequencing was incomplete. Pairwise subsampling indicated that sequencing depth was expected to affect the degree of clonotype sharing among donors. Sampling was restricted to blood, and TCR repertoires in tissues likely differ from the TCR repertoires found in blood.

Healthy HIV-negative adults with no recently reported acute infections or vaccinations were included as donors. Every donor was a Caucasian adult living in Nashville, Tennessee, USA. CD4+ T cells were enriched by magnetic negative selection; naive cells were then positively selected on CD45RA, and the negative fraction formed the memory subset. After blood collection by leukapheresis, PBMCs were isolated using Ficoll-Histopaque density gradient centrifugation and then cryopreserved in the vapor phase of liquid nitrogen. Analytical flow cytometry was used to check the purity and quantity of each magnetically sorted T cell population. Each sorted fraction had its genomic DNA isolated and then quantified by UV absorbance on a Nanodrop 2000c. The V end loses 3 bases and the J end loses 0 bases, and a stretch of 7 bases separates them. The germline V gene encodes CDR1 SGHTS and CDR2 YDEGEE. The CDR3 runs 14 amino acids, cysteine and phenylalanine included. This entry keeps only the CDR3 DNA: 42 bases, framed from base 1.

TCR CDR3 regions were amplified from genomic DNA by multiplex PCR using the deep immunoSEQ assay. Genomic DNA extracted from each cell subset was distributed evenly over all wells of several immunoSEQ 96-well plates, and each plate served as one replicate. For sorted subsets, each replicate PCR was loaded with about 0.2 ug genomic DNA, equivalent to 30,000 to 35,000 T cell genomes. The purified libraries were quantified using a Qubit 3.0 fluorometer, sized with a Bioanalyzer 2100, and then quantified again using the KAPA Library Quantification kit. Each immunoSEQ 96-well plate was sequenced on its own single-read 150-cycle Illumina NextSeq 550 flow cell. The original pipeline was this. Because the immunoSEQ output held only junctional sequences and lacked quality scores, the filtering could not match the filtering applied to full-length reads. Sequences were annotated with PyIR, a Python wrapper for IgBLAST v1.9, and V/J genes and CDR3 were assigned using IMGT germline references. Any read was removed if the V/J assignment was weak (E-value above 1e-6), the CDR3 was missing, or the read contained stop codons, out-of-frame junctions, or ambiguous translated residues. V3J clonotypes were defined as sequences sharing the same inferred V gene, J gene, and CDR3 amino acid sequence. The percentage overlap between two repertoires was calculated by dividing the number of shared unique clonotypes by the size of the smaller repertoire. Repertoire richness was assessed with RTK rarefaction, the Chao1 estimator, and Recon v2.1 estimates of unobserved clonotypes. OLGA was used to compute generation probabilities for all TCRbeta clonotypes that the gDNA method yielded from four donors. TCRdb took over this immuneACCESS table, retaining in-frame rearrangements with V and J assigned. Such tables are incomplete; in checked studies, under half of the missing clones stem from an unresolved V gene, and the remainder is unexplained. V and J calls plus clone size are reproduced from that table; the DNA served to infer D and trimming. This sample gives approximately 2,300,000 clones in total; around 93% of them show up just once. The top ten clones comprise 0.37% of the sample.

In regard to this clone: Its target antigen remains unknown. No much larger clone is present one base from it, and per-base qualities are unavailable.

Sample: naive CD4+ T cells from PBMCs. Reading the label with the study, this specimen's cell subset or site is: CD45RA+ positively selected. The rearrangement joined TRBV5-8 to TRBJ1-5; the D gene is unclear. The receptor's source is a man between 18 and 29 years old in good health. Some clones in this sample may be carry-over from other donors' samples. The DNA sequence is TGTGCCAGCAGCTGGTTCAGTAGCAATCAGCCCCAGCATTTT. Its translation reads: CASSWFSSNQPQHF.